The clone carrying this T cell receptor beta chain was seen a few times. The data are from a study of blood T cell repertoires in COVID-19. There are 14 residues in the CDR3. Trimming took off 5 bases at V and 6 bases at J, with 14 bases between the two ends. Germline lookup yields CDR1 MDHEN and CDR2 SYDVKM. TCRdb's copy holds only in-frame clones and misses some; the assay was immunoSEQ multiplex PCR. The sample lists 40,000 to 55,000 clones; roughly 84% were seen once. V gene TRBV28 combines with J gene TRBJ1-5; D is undetermined. The sample consisted of peripheral blood. The source of this sequence is a man between 45 and 60 years old with active COVID-19. The CDR3 nucleotides are TGTGCCAGCAGTCCCGGGGAGGAGGGTCAGCCCCAGCATTTT. Translating gives CASSPGEEGQPQHF.